The clone carrying this T cell receptor beta chain was picked up a small number of times. This record comes from a study of identical twins. The CDR3 has 16 amino acids. Germline V gene lookup returns CDR1 LNHNV and CDR2 YYDKDF (reference sequence). The V end lost 0 bases, the J end lost 2 bases, and 11 bases lay between the germline ends. Via MiXCR, TCRdb re-called the 5' RACE reads, giving one row per CDR3 protein. The sample lists some 500,000 distinct CDR3 sequences; around 14% were seen once. These data were likewise used in another study, on yellow fever vaccine responses in identical twins.

Sequencing was done on a sample of CD4+ T cells sorted from blood. The J gene is TRBJ2-1, the V gene TRBV15, with D maybe TRBD2 (5 bases). The receptor comes from a woman between 18 and 30 years old in good health. CDR3 sequence (DNA): TGTGCCACCAGCAGAGATCTCGGACTCCCCTACAATGAGCAGTTCTTC. Translation gives CATSRDLGLPYNEQFF.